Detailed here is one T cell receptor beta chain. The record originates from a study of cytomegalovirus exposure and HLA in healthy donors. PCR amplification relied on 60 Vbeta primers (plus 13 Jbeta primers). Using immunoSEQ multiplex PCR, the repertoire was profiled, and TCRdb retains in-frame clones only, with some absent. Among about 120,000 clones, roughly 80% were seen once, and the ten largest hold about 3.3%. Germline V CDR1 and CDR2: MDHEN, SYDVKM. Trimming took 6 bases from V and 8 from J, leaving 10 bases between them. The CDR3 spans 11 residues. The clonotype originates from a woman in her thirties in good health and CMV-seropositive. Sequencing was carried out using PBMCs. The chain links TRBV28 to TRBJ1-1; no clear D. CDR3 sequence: CASSPGLEAFF. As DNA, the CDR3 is TGTGCCAGCAGCCCCGGACTGGAAGCTTTCTTT.